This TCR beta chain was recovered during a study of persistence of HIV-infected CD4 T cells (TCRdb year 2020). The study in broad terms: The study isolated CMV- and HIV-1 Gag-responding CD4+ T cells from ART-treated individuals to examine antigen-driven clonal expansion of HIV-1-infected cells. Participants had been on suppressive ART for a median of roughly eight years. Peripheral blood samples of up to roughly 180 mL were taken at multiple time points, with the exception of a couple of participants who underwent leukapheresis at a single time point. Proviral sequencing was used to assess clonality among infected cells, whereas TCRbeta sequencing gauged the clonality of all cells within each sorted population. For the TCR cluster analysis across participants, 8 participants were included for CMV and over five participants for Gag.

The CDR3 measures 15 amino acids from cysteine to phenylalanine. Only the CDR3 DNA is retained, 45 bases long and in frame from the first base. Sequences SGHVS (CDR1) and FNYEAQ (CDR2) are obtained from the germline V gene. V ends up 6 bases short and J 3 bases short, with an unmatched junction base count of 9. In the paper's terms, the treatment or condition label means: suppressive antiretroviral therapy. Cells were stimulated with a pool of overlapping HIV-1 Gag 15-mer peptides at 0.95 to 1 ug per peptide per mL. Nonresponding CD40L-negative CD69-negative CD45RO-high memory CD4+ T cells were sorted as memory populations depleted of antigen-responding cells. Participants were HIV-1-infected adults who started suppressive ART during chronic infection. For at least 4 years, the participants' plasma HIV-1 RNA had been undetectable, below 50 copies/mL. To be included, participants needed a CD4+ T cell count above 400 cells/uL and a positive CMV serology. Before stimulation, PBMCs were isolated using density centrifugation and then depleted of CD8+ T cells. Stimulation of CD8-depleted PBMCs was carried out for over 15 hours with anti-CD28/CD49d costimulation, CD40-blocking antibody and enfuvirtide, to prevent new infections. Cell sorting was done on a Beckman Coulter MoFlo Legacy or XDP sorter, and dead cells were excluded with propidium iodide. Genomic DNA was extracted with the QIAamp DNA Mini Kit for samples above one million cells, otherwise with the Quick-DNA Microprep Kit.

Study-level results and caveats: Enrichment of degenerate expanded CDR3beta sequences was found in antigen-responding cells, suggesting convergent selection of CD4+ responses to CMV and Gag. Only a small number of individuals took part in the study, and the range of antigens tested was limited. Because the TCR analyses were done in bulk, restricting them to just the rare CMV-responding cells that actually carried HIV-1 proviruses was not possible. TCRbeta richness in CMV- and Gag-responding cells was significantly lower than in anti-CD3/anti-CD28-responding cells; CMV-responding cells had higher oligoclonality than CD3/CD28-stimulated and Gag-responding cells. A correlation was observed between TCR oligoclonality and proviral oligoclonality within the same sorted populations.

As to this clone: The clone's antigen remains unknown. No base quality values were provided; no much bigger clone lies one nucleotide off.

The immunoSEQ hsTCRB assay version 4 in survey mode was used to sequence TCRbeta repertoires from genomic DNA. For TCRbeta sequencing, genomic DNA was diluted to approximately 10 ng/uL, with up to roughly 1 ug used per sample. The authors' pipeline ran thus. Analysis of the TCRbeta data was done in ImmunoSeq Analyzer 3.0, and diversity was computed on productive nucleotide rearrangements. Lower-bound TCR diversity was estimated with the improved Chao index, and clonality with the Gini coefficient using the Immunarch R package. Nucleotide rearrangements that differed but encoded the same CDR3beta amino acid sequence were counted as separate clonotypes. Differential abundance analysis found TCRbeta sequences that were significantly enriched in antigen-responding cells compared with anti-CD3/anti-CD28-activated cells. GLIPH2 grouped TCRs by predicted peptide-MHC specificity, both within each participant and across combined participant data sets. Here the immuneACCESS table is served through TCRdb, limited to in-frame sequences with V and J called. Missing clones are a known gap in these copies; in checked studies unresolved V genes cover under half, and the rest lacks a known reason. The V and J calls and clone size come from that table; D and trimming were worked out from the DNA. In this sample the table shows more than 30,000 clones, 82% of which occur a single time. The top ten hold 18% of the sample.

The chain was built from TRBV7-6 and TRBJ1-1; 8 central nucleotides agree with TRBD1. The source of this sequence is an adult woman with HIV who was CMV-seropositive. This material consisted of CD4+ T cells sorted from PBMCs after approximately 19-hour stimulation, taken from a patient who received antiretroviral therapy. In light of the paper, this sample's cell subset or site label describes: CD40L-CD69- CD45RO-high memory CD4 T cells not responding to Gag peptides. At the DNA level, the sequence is TGTGCCAGCAGTCCCTCTACAGGGGGTGACACTGAAGCTTTCTTT. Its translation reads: CASSPSTGGDTEAFF. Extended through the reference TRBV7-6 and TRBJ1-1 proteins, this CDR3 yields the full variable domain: GAGVSQSPRYKVTKRGQDVALRCDPISGHVSLYWYRQALGQGPEFLTYFNYEAQQDKSGLPNDRFSAERPEGSISTLTIQRTEQRDSAMYRCASSPSTGGDTEAFFGQGTRLTVV.